A selection of T cell receptor beta chains follows, all from one sample in a study of beta chain features in type 1 diabetes. TCRdb's table, derived via immunoSEQ multiplex PCR, lists solely in-frame clones and lacks some. The table includes over 150,000 clones, approximately 13% detected once. The sequenced sample consisted of central memory CD4+ T cells from blood. The source of these receptors is a woman under 30 in good health. Both conserved end residues are trimmed from each CDR3. Each record gives: V gene, J gene, D gene, CDR3 protein. D genes are given only for firm matches.

v_call: TRBV9
j_call: TRBJ2-1
d_call: TRBD2
cdr3_aa: ASSATSVRLNEQF

v_call: TRBV6-5
j_call: TRBJ2-7
d_call: -
cdr3_aa: ASSSKGAGSYEQY

v_call: TRBV30
j_call: TRBJ2-1
d_call: TRBD1
cdr3_aa: AWRGGTGAGVVQF

v_call: TRBV28
j_call: TRBJ2-3
d_call: TRBD2
cdr3_aa: ASSLGLAGGTQY

v_call: TRBV28
j_call: TRBJ2-5
d_call: TRBD2
cdr3_aa: ASSPSGTSGVQETQY

v_call: TRBV30
j_call: TRBJ2-3
d_call: TRBD2
cdr3_aa: AWSSGSTDTQY

v_call: TRBV5-5
j_call: TRBJ1-5
d_call: -
cdr3_aa: ASSPGQRDQPQH

v_call: TRBV5-1
j_call: TRBJ2-5
d_call: TRBD1
cdr3_aa: ASHRTGFGETQY

v_call: TRBV6-6
j_call: TRBJ2-2
d_call: TRBD2
cdr3_aa: ATRLSSGANTGELF

v_call: TRBV29-1
j_call: TRBJ2-5
d_call: -
cdr3_aa: SVEEGFGAQY

v_call: TRBV18
j_call: TRBJ2-3
d_call: TRBD2
cdr3_aa: ASIELAGDSDTQY

v_call: TRBV4-2
j_call: TRBJ2-7
d_call: TRBD2
cdr3_aa: ASSQDPGLAGGLEQY

v_call: TRBV2
j_call: TRBJ1-1
d_call: -
cdr3_aa: ASSGETENTEAF

v_call: TRBV29-1
j_call: TRBJ2-3
d_call: TRBD2
cdr3_aa: SKSTSGPTDTQY

v_call: TRBV7-3
j_call: TRBJ2-7
d_call: TRBD1
cdr3_aa: ASSLRYRGEQY

v_call: TRBV6-5
j_call: TRBJ2-2
d_call: -
cdr3_aa: ASSYEGGRGTGELF

v_call: TRBV6-1
j_call: TRBJ2-7
d_call: -
cdr3_aa: ASSPIAFSYEQY

v_call: TRBV5-6
j_call: TRBJ2-7
d_call: -
cdr3_aa: ASSPGTYEQY

v_call: TRBV28
j_call: TRBJ2-7
d_call: -
cdr3_aa: ASSLKGPRGGY

v_call: TRBV19
j_call: TRBJ1-5
d_call: TRBD1
cdr3_aa: ATKFYGTADQPQH

v_call: TRBV25-1
j_call: TRBJ2-5
d_call: -
cdr3_aa: ASSEWTEETQY

v_call: TRBV4-2
j_call: TRBJ1-4
d_call: -
cdr3_aa: ASTRIPTNEKLF

v_call: TRBV28
j_call: TRBJ2-5
d_call: TRBD1
cdr3_aa: ASREDRSPQETQY

v_call: TRBV7-9
j_call: TRBJ2-3
d_call: -
cdr3_aa: ATGSSTDTQY

v_call: TRBV11-3
j_call: TRBJ2-3
d_call: -
cdr3_aa: ASSSRPGVDTQY

v_call: TRBV19
j_call: TRBJ1-5
d_call: -
cdr3_aa: ATAGSDHVEPQH

v_call: TRBV19
j_call: TRBJ1-2
d_call: -
cdr3_aa: ASSIREGYT

v_call: TRBV4-2
j_call: TRBJ2-7
d_call: -
cdr3_aa: ASSQRLEGAHEQY

v_call: TRBV30
j_call: TRBJ2-1
d_call: TRBD2
cdr3_aa: AWRRLAVYNEQF

v_call: TRBV10-3
j_call: TRBJ2-3
d_call: TRBD1
cdr3_aa: AISDQQGARESDTQY

v_call: TRBV21-1
j_call: TRBJ2-1
d_call: -
cdr3_aa: ASSKAGAGGLYEQF

v_call: TRBV15
j_call: TRBJ2-1
d_call: TRBD2
cdr3_aa: ATSRGGLAGYNEQF

v_call: TRBV7-8
j_call: TRBJ2-1
d_call: TRBD2
cdr3_aa: ASSLYSGGHNEQF

v_call: TRBV9
j_call: TRBJ2-2
d_call: TRBD2
cdr3_aa: ASSVEAGGTGELF

v_call: TRBV5-1
j_call: TRBJ2-6
d_call: TRBD1
cdr3_aa: ASSLPTGPGANVLT

v_call: TRBV10-3
j_call: TRBJ2-7
d_call: TRBD2
cdr3_aa: AISESGTSGSYEQY

v_call: TRBV5-1
j_call: TRBJ2-1
d_call: -
cdr3_aa: ASSSRYNEQF

v_call: TRBV28
j_call: TRBJ2-1
d_call: -
cdr3_aa: ASSLPHLARF

v_call: TRBV28
j_call: TRBJ2-1
d_call: TRBD2
cdr3_aa: ASRGRAGVGNEQF

v_call: TRBV7-3
j_call: TRBJ2-4
d_call: -
cdr3_aa: ASSLSPNIQY

v_call: TRBV30
j_call: TRBJ2-4
d_call: TRBD1
cdr3_aa: AWSAGTGLPKNIQY

v_call: TRBV29-1
j_call: TRBJ2-1
d_call: TRBD2
cdr3_aa: SVEAPGLRNEQF

v_call: TRBV15
j_call: TRBJ1-1
d_call: -
cdr3_aa: ATSRVWGSTMNTEAF

v_call: TRBV7-2
j_call: TRBJ2-2
d_call: -
cdr3_aa: ASSYSTGELF

v_call: TRBV7-9
j_call: TRBJ1-1
d_call: -
cdr3_aa: ATISRTANTEAF

v_call: TRBV28
j_call: TRBJ1-2
d_call: TRBD1
cdr3_aa: ASSSLGVTGASYT

v_call: TRBV7-2
j_call: TRBJ1-5
d_call: TRBD1
cdr3_aa: ASSSSPGGQPQH

v_call: TRBV28
j_call: TRBJ2-1
d_call: -
cdr3_aa: ASSLASRYEQF

v_call: TRBV6-5
j_call: TRBJ2-7
d_call: TRBD2
cdr3_aa: ASMASGIYEQY

v_call: TRBV15
j_call: TRBJ2-7
d_call: TRBD1
cdr3_aa: ATSREVGQTYEQY

v_call: TRBV5-1
j_call: TRBJ1-4
d_call: -
cdr3_aa: ASSSVGVEKLF

v_call: TRBV29-1
j_call: TRBJ2-5
d_call: TRBD2
cdr3_aa: SVRLAGGGETQY

v_call: TRBV10-3
j_call: TRBJ2-4
d_call: TRBD2
cdr3_aa: AISATSGSSKNIQY

v_call: TRBV6-1
j_call: TRBJ1-5
d_call: -
cdr3_aa: ASSEVQGNNQPQH